The 28 T cell receptor beta chains reported below all come from one sample, sequenced in a study of molecular identifiers for immune sequencing clone quantification. TCRdb re-analysed the PCR reads in MiXCR, keeping a single row per CDR3 protein. The sample yields a few hundred thousand distinct CDR3 sequences, roughly 23% seen once. Sequenced: naive CD8+ T cells from blood, with Jurkat cell RNA spiked in. Specified subset: FACS-sorted CD8+CD4-CCR7+CD45RA+ naive T cells. The receptors here all came from a human donor in good health. Some libraries in this study had Jurkat cell RNA spiked in.

V is TRBV11-1 and J is TRBJ2-7; 9 nucleotides align to TRBD1. Per germline, CDR1 SGHAT and CDR2 FQDESV (reference sequence). The V segment lost 5 bases and the J segment 6 bases; nucleotides outside the gene matches: 11. The CDR3 consists of 15 residues. Here the CDR3 reads CASSPGWGQGAEQYF. CDR3 nucleotides: TGTGCCAGCAGCCCGGGTTGGGGACAGGGCGCCGAGCAGTACTTC.

Comment on this clonotype: The junction does not match germline at one end; this may be a read error. The chain uses TRBV28 and TRBJ2-4; D ambiguous. Germline lookup yields CDR1 MDHEN and CDR2 SYDVKM. This CDR3 comprises 18 residues. Written as DNA, the CDR3 is TGTGCCAGCAGTTTTCCGCCGGTGTCAGTATTAGCCATAAACATTCAGTACTTC. Protein sequence: CASSFPPVSVLAINIQYF. Drawing the rest from reference TRBV28 and TRBJ2-4, the complete variable domain is DVKVTQSSRYLVKRTGEKVFLECVQDMDHENMFWYRQDPGLGLRLIYFSYDVKMKEKGDIPEGYSVSREKKERFSLILESASTNQTSMYLCASSFPPVSVLAINIQYFGAGTRLSVL.

J is TRBJ2-3 and V is TRBV4-3, with TRBD1 matching over 11 bases. V lost 5 bases to trimming and J lost 4 bases; unmatched junction nucleotides: 14. CDR3 length: 18 residues. CDR1 and CDR2 from the germline V gene are LGHNA and YSLEER. The CDR3 nucleotides read TGCGCCAGCAGCTTAGATACCACCGGACAGGGGGCATCAGATACGCAGTATTTT. Its protein product is CASSLDTTGQGASDTQYF.

This clonotype was observed a handful of times. The rearrangement links TRBV11-2 to TRBJ2-3; TRBD2 agrees at 7 bases. The trim removed 5 bases at V and 4 bases at J, leaving 9 bases unmatched. This CDR3 spans 15 amino acids. Germline V lookup: CDR1 SGHAT, CDR2 FQNNGV. CDR3 coding DNA: TGTGCCAGCAGCCGGACTAGTGCGCTTTCAGATACGCAGTATTTT. Encoded protein: CASSRTSALSDTQYF.

This clonotype occurred a few times. This chain uses TRBV27 with TRBJ1-4; no firm D call. Germline loops: CDR1 MNHEY, CDR2 SMNVEV (reference sequence). CDR3 length equals 14 residues. V dropped 1 base and J dropped 1 base, with 4 bases sitting between them. The CDR3 DNA reads as TGTGCCAGCAGTTTATGGGGAACTAATGAAAAACTGTTTTTT. It encodes CASSLWGTNEKLFF.

The rearrangement uses TRBV4-3 and TRBJ2-5; the match to TRBD2 covers 8 bases. Germline V gene sequence: CDR1 LGHNA, CDR2 YSLEER. V was pared by 3 bases and J by 5 bases, with 5 bases of the junction left unmatched. The CDR3 length is 14 residues. Here the CDR3 DNA reads TGCGCCAGCAGCCAGGGACTAGTCGCCGAGACCCAGTACTTC. Translation gives CASSQGLVAETQYF.

This clonotype turned up a few times. The chain combines TRBV19 with TRBJ1-1; D is ambiguous. V was clipped by 7 bases and J by 0 bases, with 9 bases between them. Germline V gene lookup returns CDR1 LNHDA and CDR2 SQIVND (reference sequence). This CDR3 spans 13 amino acids. The CDR3 DNA follows: TGTGCCAGTAAGAAAGGGTTGAACACTGAAGCTTTCTTT. Its translation is CASKKGLNTEAFF. Full variable domain (outside the CDR3, taken from reference TRBV19 and TRBJ1-1): DGGITQSPKYLFRKEGQNVTLSCEQNLNHDAMYWYRQDPGQGLRLIYYSQIVNDFQKGDIAEGYSVSREKKESFPLTVTSAQKNPTAFYLCASKKGLNTEAFFGQGTRLTVV.

This clonotype was observed a handful of times. The chain recombines TRBV12-3 or TRBV12-4 with TRBJ2-1; 8 positions match TRBD2. The V segment lost 1 base and the J segment 9 bases; nucleotides outside the gene matches: 2. The length of the CDR3 is 13 residues. Written as DNA, the CDR3 is TGTGCCAGCAGTTTAGTTAGCGGGGCTGAGCAGTTCTTC. The encoded protein is CASSLVSGAEQFF.

This clonotype was recorded only once. This could be a read error, since a much larger clone is one nucleotide away. The V gene is TRBV30, the J gene TRBJ1-1; the D gene is possibly TRBD1 (5 bases). Trimming shortened V by 8 bases and J by 0 bases, and 10 bases separated the two germline ends. The CDR3 totals 12 residues. Germline CDR1 is GTSNPN and CDR2 is SVGIG (reference sequence). CDR3 coding DNA: TGTGCCCGGGGCCCGGTGAACACTGAAGCTTTCTTT. Protein: CARGPVNTEAFF.

This sequence joins TRBV4-2 and TRBJ1-1; the D gene is possibly TRBD1 (5 bases). V was clipped by 4 bases and J by 5 bases, with 17 bases between them. CDR1 LGHNA and CDR2 YNFKEQ come from the germline V gene. This CDR3 spans 15 amino acids. The CDR3 coding sequence is TGTGCCAGCAGCCCGGAGGGTAATTGGGGGACTGAAGCTTTCTTT. Its protein product is CASSPEGNWGTEAFF.

This clonotype was seen many times. The gene calls are TRBV12-3 or TRBV12-4 and TRBJ2-3; a weak D match, TRBD2 (5 bases). The CDR3 consists of 13 residues. V gave up 6 bases and J gave up 3 bases, with 10 bases separating them. The CDR3 reads CASSGGLTDTQYF. Here the CDR3 DNA reads TGTGCCAGCAGCGGAGGTTTAACAGATACGCAGTATTTT.

This clonotype was picked up many times. The chain links TRBV7-9 to TRBJ1-1; a possible D gene is TRBD1 (5 bases). V shed 1 base and J shed 0 bases, with 18 bases lying between them. The CDR3 loop spans 18 amino acids. Per the germline V gene, CDR1 is SEHNR and CDR2 is FQNEAQ (reference sequence). In DNA, the CDR3 is TGTGCCAGCAGCTTAGGCCTGGGGACTGGGACCATGAACACTGAAGCTTTCTTT. Its translation is CASSLGLGTGTMNTEAFF. Supplemented by reference TRBV7-9 and TRBJ1-1, the full variable domain reads DTGVSQNPRHKITKRGQNVTFRCDPISEHNRLYWYRQTLGQGPEFLTYFQNEAQLEKSRLLSDRFSAERPKGSFSTLEIQRTEQGDSAMYLCASSLGLGTGTMNTEAFFGQGTRLTVV.

This clonotype occurred a few times. V usage is TRBV7-9 and J usage is TRBJ2-5; D is unresolved. The CDR3 has 13 amino acids. V was trimmed by 5 bases and J by 2 bases, leaving 9 bases between them. CDR1 is SEHNR, CDR2 FQNEAQ, per germline (reference sequence). In DNA, the CDR3 is TGTGCCAGCAGCCCCGACACTCAAGAGACCCAGTACTTC. Translating gives CASSPDTQETQYF.

This clonotype was picked up a small number of times. The rearrangement links TRBV12-5 to TRBJ2-1, with TRBD2 identical over 8 bases. V shed 8 bases and J 4 bases; nucleotides not matched to a gene: 4. CDR1 is LGHNT, CDR2 FRNRAP, per germline. The CDR3 is 13 amino acids. DNA for the CDR3: TGTGCTAGTACTACGGGGGGGTACAATGAGCAGTTCTTC. It encodes CASTTGGYNEQFF.

The sample holds a few counts of this clonotype. The rearrangement links TRBV7-9 to TRBJ2-7; D is undetermined. V shed 5 bases and J shed 4 bases, with 9 bases lying between them. Germline V gene lookup returns CDR1 SEHNR and CDR2 FQNEAQ (reference sequence). The CDR3 runs 12 residues. CDR3 region: CASSHGEYEQYF. As DNA, the CDR3 is TGTGCCAGCAGCCACGGAGAGTACGAGCAGTACTTC.

There are a few counts of this clonotype. The V gene is TRBV7-9, the J gene TRBJ2-5; D is unclear. The germline V gene has CDR1 SEHNR and CDR2 FQNEAQ (reference sequence). The CDR3 runs to 14 residues. Trimming removed 3 bases at V and 1 base at J, with 9 bases between. CDR3 residues: CASSFSRSQETQYF. CDR3 in DNA: TGTGCCAGCAGCTTCTCCCGGAGCCAAGAGACCCAGTACTTC.

With regard to this clonotype: A read error may explain this, as a much larger clone is one base away. This chain joins TRBV15 and TRBJ2-5; TRBD2 matches 8 bases. The CDR3 extends over 17 amino acids. Germline V gene sequence: CDR1 LNHNV, CDR2 YYDKDF (reference sequence). Trimming cost V 1 base and J 9 bases; bases outside gene matches: 16. The DNA for the CDR3 is TGTGCCACCAGCAGAGGAGGCGAGAAGGGACTAGGTGCGGCCCAGTACTTC. It specifies CATSRGGEKGLGAAQYF.

In this sample, this clonotype turned up a few times. The chain employs TRBV9 and TRBJ1-1; D not certain. Germline-derived CDR1 and CDR2 are SGDLS and YYNGEE. The V gene lost 3 bases and the J gene lost 6 bases, with 12 bases spanning the gap. This CDR3 contains 13 residues. As DNA, the CDR3 is TGTGCCAGCAGCGGCGGGGATTCGTCTGAAGCTTTCTTT. Translating gives CASSGGDSSEAFF.

This clonotype has a single count. This clone may be a read error of a much larger clone one base away. As DNA, the CDR3 is TGTGCCACCAGCAGAGATACTAGCACAAGCACAGATACGCAGTATTTT. Encoded protein: CATSRDTSTSTDTQYF. The J gene is TRBJ2-3, the V gene TRBV15; possible D gene TRBD2, 6 bases. V lost 0 bases and J lost 0, with 10 bases in between. This CDR3 contains 16 residues. From germline, CDR1 is LNHNV and CDR2 YYDKDF (reference sequence).

The chain couples TRBV7-9 to TRBJ1-1; unclear D gene. With 3 bases removed from V and 4 bases from J, the gap between germline ends came to 9 bases. Germline V CDR1 and CDR2: SEHNR, FQNEAQ (reference sequence). CDR3 size: 13 residues. The CDR3 is CASSFHTSTEAFF. The CDR3 bases are TGTGCCAGCAGCTTTCACACAAGCACTGAAGCTTTCTTT.

In its sample, this clonotype was seen many times. The chain uses TRBV28 and TRBJ2-7; possible D gene TRBD1, 6 bases. This CDR3 comprises 11 residues. Germline assignment: CDR1 MDHEN and CDR2 SYDVKM. V dropped 6 bases and J dropped 13 bases, with 16 bases sitting between them. The CDR3 here is CASRIPGHLYF. CDR3 nucleotide sequence: TGTGCCAGCAGGATACCGGGACACCTTTACTTC.

To note about this clonotype: Possible read error: a much larger clone is one base away. This chain uses TRBV15 with TRBJ1-6, with D possibly matching TRBD1 (5 bases). This CDR3 has 14 residues. Looked up from germline, CDR1 is LNHNV and CDR2 is YYDKDF (reference sequence). CDR3 in amino acids: CATSSGTSNSPPHF. Written as DNA, the CDR3 is TGTGCCACCAGCAGCGGGACTTCGAATTCACCCCCCCACTTT.

On this clonotype: An end of the junction differs from the germline gene, which may be a read error. The genes are TRBV6-2 or TRBV6-3 and TRBJ1-1; unclear D gene. This CDR3 spans 12 amino acids. CDR1 MNHEY and CDR2 SVGEGT come from the germline V gene. The CDR3 loop is CASSSPVREALF. The CDR3 DNA sequence: TGTGCCAGCAGTTCCCCGGTTAGAGAAGCTCTCTTT.

This clonotype was seen at least ten times. The chain has TRBV9 and TRBJ2-5; 10 bases agree with TRBD1. The V gene end was trimmed by 4 bases and the J gene end by 4 bases; junction bases not matched to a gene: 4. This CDR3 has 14 amino acids. Germline V CDR1 and CDR2: SGDLS, YYNGEE. The CDR3 sequence: CASSPDRGGETQYF. The CDR3 nucleotides read TGTGCCAGCAGCCCGGACAGGGGGGGAGAGACCCAGTACTTC.

This clonotype was picked up many times. This chain connects TRBV9 to TRBJ2-7; D tentatively reads TRBD1 or TRBD2 (7 bases each). The ends were cut back, 4 bases at V and 0 bases at J, with 11 bases in the middle. From germline, CDR1 is SGDLS and CDR2 YYNGEE. This CDR3 is built from 14 residues. The CDR3 DNA reads as TGTGCCAGCAGCCCAGGGGGGGCCTCCTACGAGCAGTACTTC. It yields the protein CASSPGGASYEQYF.

The CDR3 bases are TGTGCCAGCAGTTTATCGACAGGGCCGCAGTTGGGTGAAAAACTGTTTTTT. Amino acid sequence: CASSLSTGPQLGEKLFF. The V gene is TRBV28, the J gene TRBJ1-4, with 7 bases aligning to TRBD1. CDR1 is MDHEN and CDR2 is SYDVKM in the germline V gene. The V and J ends lost 1 base and 7 bases, in that order; junction bases with no gene match: 12. There are 17 residues in the CDR3.

As concerns this clonotype: Germline and junction disagree at one end, which may indicate a read error. V usage is TRBV11-2 and J usage is TRBJ2-2; possible D gene TRBD2, 5 bases. This CDR3 comprises 12 residues. In germline, CDR1 is SGHAT, CDR2 FQNNGV. In DNA form, the CDR3 reads TGTGCCAGCAGCTTAGTAGCCGGGGAGCTGCTTTTT. Protein product: CASSLVAGELLF.

The chain has TRBV2 and TRBJ2-2; unclear D gene. The CDR3 is made up of 13 amino acids. Germline CDR1 reads SNHLY; CDR2 reads FYNNEI. V lost 5 bases, J lost 4 bases, and 8 bases lay in between. Here the CDR3 DNA reads TGTGCCAGCAGTTACACGGTCACCGGGGAGCTGTTTTTT. Protein: CASSYTVTGELFF.